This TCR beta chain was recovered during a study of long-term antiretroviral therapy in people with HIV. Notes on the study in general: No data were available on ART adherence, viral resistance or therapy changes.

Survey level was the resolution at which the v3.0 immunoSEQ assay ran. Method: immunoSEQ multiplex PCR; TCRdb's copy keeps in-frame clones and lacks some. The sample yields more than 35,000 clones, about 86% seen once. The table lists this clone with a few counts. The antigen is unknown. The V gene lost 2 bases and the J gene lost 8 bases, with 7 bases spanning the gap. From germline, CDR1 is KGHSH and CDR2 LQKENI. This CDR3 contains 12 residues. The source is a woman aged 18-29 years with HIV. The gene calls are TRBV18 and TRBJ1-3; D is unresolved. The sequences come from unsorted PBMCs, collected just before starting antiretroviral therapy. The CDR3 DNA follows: TGTGCCAGCTCACCATCGTGGGACACCATATATTTT. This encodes CASSPSWDTIYF.